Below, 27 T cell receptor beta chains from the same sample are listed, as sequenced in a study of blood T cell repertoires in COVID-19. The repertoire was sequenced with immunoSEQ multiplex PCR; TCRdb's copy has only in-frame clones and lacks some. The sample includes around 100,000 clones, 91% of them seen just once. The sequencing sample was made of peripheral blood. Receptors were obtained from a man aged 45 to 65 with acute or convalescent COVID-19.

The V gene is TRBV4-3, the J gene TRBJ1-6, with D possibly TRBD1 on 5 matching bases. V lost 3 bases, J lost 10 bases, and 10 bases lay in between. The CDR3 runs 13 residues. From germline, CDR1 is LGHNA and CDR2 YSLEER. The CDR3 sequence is CASSQIRGSPLHF. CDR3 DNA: TGCGCCAGCAGCCAGATCCGGGGGTCACCCCTCCACTTT.

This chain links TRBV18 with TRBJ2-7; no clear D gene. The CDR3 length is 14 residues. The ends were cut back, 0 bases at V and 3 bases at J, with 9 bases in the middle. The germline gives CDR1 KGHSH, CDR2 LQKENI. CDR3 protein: CASSPPVRNYEQYF. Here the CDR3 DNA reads TGTGCCAGCTCACCACCGGTCAGAAACTACGAGCAGTACTTC.

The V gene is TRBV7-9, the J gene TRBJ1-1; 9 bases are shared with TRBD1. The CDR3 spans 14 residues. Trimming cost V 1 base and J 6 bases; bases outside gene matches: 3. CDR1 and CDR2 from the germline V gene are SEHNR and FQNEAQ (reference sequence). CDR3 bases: TGTGCCAGCAGCTTAGGACAGGGGGTCGCTGAAGCTTTCTTT. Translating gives CASSLGQGVAEAFF.

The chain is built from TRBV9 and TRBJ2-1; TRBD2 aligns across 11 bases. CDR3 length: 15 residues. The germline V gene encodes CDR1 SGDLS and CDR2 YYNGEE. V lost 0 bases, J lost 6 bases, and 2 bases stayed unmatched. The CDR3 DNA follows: TGTGCCAGCAGCGTAGTAGCGGGGGGGTTCAATGAGCAGTTCTTC. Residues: CASSVVAGGFNEQFF.

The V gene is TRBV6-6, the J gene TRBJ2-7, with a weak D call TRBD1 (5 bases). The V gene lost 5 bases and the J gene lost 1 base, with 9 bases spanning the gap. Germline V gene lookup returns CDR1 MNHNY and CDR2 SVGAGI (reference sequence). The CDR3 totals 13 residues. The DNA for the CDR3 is TGTGCCAGCAGTGACAGCATATCCTACGAGCAGTACTTC. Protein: CASSDSISYEQYF.

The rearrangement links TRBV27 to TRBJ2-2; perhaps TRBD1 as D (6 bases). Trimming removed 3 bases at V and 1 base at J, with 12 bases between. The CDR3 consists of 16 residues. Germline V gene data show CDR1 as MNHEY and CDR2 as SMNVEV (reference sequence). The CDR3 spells CASSLGPGQNTGELFF. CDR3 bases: TGTGCCAGCAGTTTGGGACCGGGACAGAACACCGGGGAGCTGTTTTTT.

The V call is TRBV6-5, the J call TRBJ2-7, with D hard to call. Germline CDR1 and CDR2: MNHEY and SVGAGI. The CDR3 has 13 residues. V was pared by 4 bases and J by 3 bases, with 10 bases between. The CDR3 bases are TGTGCCAGCAGTTTGGAGAGAAACTACGAGCAGTACTTC. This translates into CASSLERNYEQYF.

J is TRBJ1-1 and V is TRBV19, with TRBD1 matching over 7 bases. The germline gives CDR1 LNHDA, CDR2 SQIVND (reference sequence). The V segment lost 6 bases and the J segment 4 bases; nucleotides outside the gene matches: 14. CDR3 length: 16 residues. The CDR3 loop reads CASRNEGDSRGTEAFF. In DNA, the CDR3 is TGTGCCAGTAGAAACGAAGGGGACAGTAGGGGCACTGAAGCTTTCTTT.

The CDR3 protein is CASYSSADTQYF. The CDR3 region has the DNA TGTGCCAGCTACTCTAGCGCGGATACGCAGTATTTT. The rearrangement links TRBV2 to TRBJ2-3, with TRBD2 as a possible D gene (6 bases). Trimming cost V 8 bases and J 6 bases, with 12 bases left between them. Germline CDR1 and CDR2: SNHLY and FYNNEI. The CDR3 is 12 amino acids.

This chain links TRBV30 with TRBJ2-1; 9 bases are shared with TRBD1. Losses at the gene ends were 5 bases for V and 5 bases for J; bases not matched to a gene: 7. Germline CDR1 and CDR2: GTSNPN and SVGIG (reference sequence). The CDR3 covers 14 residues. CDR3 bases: TGTGCCTGGGATCCGGGACAGGGCCACAATGAGCAGTTCTTC. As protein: CAWDPGQGHNEQFF.

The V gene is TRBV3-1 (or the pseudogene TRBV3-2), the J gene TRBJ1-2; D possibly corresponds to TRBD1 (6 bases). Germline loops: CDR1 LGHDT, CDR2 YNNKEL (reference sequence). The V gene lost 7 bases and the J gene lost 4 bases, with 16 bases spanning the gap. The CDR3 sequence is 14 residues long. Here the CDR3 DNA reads TGTGCCAGCACAGGATCAGGGGACCTCTATGGCTACACCTTC. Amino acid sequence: CASTGSGDLYGYTF.

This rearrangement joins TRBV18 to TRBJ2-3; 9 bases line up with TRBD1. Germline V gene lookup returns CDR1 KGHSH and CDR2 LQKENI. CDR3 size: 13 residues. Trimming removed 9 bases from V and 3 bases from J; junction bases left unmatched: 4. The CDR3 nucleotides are TGTGCCAGTCTACAGGGGGCAACAGATACGCAGTATTTT. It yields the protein CASLQGATDTQYF. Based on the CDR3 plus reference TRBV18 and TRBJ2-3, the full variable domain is NAGVMQNPRHLVRRRGQEARLRCSPMKGHSHVYWYRQLPEEGLKFMVYLQKENIIDESGMPKERFSAEFPKEGPSILRIQQVVRGDSAAYFCASLQGATDTQYFGPGTRLTVL.

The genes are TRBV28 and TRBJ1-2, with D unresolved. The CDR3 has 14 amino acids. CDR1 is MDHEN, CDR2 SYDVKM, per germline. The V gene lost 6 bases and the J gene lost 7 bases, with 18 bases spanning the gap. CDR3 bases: TGTGCCAGCAGCCGCGGGTTCCCCCGGGGTGGCTACACCTTC. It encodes CASSRGFPRGGYTF.

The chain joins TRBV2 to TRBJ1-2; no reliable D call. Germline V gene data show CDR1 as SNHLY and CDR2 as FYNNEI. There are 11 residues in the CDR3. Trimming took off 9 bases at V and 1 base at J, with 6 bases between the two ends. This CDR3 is CASNNNYGYTF. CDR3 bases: TGTGCCAGTAATAATAACTATGGCTACACCTTC.

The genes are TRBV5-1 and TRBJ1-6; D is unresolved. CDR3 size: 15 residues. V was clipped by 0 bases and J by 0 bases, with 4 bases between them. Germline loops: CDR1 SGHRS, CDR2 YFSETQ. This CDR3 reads CASSLDGSYNSPLHF. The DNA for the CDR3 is TGCGCCAGCAGCTTGGACGGCTCCTATAATTCACCCCTCCACTTT. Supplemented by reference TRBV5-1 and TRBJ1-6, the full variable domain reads KAGVTQTPRYLIKTRGQQVTLSCSPISGHRSVSWYQQTPGQGLQFLFEYFSETQRNKGNFPGRFSGRQFSNSRSEMNVSTLELGDSALYLCASSLDGSYNSPLHFGNGTRLTVT.

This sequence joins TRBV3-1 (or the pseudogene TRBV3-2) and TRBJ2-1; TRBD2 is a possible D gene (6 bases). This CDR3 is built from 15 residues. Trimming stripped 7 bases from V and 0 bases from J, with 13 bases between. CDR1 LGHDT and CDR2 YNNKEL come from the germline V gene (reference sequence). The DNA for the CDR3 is TGTGCCAGCACAAGCGGGTTAAGCTCCTACAATGAGCAGTTCTTC. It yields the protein CASTSGLSSYNEQFF.

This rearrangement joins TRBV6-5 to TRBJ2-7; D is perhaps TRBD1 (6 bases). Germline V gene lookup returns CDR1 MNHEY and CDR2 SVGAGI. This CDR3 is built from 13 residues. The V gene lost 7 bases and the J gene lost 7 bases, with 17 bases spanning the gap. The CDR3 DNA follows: TGTGCCAGCATTGCGCTCAACCAGGGGGAGCAGTACTTC. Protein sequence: CASIALNQGEQYF.

CDR3 protein: CASSLGSNNYYGYTF. CDR3 in DNA: TGTGCCAGCAGCTTGGGGAGTAACAACTACTATGGCTACACCTTC. The rearrangement uses TRBV5-5 and TRBJ1-2, with D unclear. The germline V gene has CDR1 SGHKS and CDR2 YYEKEE (reference sequence). The CDR3 contains 15 residues. V lost 0 bases, J lost 3 bases, and 12 bases lay in between. The whole variable domain, remainder taken from reference TRBV5-5 and TRBJ1-2, is DAGVTQSPTHLIKTRGQQVTLRCSPISGHKSVSWYQQVLGQGPQFIFQYYEKEERGRGNFPDRFSARQFPNYSSELNVNALLLGDSALYLCASSLGSNNYYGYTFGSGTRLTVV.

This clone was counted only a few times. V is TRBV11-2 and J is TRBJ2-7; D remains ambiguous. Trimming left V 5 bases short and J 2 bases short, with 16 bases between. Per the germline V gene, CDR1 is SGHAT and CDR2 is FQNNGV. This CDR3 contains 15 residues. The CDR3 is CASSASPGPTYEQYF. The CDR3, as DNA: TGTGCCAGCAGCGCGTCACCAGGCCCAACCTACGAGCAGTACTTC.

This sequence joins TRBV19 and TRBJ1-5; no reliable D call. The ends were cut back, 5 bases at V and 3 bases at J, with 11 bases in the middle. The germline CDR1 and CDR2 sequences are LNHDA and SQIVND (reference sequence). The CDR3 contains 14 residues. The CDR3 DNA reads TGTGCCAGTAGTTTAAACACGAACAATCAGCCCCAGCATTTT. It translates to CASSLNTNNQPQHF.

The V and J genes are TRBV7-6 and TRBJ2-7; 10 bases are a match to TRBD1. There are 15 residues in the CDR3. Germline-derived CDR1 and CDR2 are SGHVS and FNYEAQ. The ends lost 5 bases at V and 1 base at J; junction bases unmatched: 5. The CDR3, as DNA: TGTGCCAGCAGCCCCGACAGGGGGCGATCCTACGAGCAGTACTTC. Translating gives CASSPDRGRSYEQYF.

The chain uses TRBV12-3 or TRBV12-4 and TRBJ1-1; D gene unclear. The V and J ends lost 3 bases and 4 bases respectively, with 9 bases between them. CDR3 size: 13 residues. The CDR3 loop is CASSFMRVTEAFF. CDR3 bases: TGTGCCAGCAGTTTTATGAGGGTCACTGAAGCTTTCTTT.

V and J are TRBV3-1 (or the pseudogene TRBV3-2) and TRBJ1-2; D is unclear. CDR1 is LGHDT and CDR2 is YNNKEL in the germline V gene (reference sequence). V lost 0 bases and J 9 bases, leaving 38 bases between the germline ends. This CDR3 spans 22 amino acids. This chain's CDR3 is CASSQDPLPFSTKASYGYSYTF. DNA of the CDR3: TGTGCCAGCAGCCAAGATCCCCTACCCTTCAGCACGAAAGCGTCCTATGGCTACAGCTACACCTTC.

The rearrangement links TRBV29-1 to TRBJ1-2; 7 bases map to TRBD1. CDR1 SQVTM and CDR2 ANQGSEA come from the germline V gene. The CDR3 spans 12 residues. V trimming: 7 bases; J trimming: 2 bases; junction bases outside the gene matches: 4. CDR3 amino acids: CSGETGNYGYTF. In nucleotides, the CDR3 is TGCAGCGGCGAGACAGGGAACTATGGCTACACCTTC.

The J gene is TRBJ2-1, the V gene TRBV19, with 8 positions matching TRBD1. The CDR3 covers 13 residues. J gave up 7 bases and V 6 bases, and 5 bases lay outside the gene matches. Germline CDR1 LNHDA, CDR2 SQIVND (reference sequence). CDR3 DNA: TGTGCCAGTAGCGGACAGGGAGCGAATGAGCAGTTCTTC. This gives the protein CASSGQGANEQFF. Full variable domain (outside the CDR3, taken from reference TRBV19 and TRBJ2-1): DGGITQSPKYLFRKEGQNVTLSCEQNLNHDAMYWYRQDPGQGLRLIYYSQIVNDFQKGDIAEGYSVSREKKESFPLTVTSAQKNPTAFYLCASSGQGANEQFFGPGTRLTVL.

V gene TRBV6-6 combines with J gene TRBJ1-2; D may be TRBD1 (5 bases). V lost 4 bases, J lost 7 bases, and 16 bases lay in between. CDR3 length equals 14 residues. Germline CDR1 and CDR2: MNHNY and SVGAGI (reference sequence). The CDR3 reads CASSSSRGYLGYTF. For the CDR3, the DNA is TGTGCCAGCAGTTCCTCCCGGGGGTATCTTGGCTACACCTTC.

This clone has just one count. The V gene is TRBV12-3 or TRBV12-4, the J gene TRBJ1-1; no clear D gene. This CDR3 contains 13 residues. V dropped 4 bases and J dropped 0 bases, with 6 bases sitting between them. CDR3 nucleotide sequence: TGTGCCAGCAGTTCCACAATGAACACTGAAGCTTTCTTT. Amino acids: CASSSTMNTEAFF.